The table lists the clone carrying this TCR beta chain with many counts. The record originates from a study of regulatory T cells in long-lasting Graves disease. Construction of TCR beta libraries relied on iRepertoire HTBI primers and on Arm-PCR targeting CDR3 regions. MiXCR, applied by TCRdb to the multiplex PCR reads, yields one record per CDR3 protein. The top ten clones hold more than 8% of a sample with roughly 560,000 distinct CDR3 sequences, around 13% of them seen once. Described time point: newly diagnosed GD, antithyroid drugs for less than 3 months. Construction of the TCR library relied on RNA isolated from PBMCs. These sequences were also reported in another study, on T cells in Graves' hyperthyroidism and ophthalmopathy.

This specimen was peripheral blood mononuclear cells (PBMCs), taken at new diagnosis, from a patient treated with antithyroid drugs. The receptor was derived from a woman in her twenties or thirties with Graves disease.

This chain's CDR3 is CASSSGTGAPLLYGYTF. The CDR3 DNA sequence: TGCGCCAGCAGCTCCGGGACAGGGGCCCCGTTGCTCTATGGCTACACCTTC. J is TRBJ1-2 and V is TRBV5-1; 10 bases line up with TRBD1. Germline CDR1 SGHRS, CDR2 YFSETQ. V dropped 3 bases and J dropped 4; count of bases not matched to a gene: 12. The CDR3 has 17 amino acids.